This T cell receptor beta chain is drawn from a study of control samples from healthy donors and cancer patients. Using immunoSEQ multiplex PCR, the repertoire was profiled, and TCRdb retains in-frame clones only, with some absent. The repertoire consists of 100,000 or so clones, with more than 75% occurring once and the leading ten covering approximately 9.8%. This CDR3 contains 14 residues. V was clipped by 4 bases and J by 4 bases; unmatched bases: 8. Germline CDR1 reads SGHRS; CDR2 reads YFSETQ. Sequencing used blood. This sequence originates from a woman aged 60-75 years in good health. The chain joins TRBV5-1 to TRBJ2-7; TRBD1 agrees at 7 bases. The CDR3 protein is CASSPPGQQYEQYF. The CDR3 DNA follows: TGCGCCAGCAGCCCACCGGGACAGCAGTACGAGCAGTACTTC.